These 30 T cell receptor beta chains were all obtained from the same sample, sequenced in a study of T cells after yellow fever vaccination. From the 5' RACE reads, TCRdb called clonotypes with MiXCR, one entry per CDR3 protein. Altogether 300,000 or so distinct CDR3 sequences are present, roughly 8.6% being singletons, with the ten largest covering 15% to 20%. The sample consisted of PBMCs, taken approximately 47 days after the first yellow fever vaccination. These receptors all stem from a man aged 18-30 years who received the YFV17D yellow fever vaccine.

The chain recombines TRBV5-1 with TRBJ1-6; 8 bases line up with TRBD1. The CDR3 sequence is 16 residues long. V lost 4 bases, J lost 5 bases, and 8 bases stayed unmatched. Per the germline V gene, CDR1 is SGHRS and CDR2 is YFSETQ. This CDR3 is CASSRDRGLNNSPLHF. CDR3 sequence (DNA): TGCGCCAGCAGCCGTGACAGGGGTCTGAATAATTCACCCCTCCACTTT.

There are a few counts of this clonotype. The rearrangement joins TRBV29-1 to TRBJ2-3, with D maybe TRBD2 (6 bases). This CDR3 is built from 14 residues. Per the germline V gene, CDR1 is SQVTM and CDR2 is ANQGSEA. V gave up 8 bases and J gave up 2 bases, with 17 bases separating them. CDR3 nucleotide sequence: TGCAGCCCGGTTGTGGCGGGATCCACAGATACGCAGTATTTT. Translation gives CSPVVAGSTDTQYF.

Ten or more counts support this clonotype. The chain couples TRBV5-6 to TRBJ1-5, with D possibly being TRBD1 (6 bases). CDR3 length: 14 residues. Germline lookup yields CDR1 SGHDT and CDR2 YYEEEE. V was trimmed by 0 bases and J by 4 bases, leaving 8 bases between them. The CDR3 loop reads CASSLDRDNQPQHF. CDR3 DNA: TGTGCCAGCAGCTTGGACAGGGATAATCAGCCCCAGCATTTT.

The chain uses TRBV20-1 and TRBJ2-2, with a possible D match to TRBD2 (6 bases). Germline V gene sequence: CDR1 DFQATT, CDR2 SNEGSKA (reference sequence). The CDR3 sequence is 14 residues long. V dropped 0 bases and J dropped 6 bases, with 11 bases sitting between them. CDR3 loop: CSARERLVSGELFF. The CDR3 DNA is TGCAGTGCTAGAGAACGACTAGTTTCCGGGGAGCTGTTTTTT.

CDR3 coding DNA: TGTGCCAGCAGCTTTCTGGGTTCCGGGGAGCTGTTTTTT. This gives the protein CASSFLGSGELFF. The V gene is TRBV7-2, the J gene TRBJ2-2, with no clear D. The V gene lost 3 bases and the J gene lost 6 bases, with 8 bases spanning the gap. In germline, CDR1 is SGHTA, CDR2 FQGNSA. The CDR3 length is 13 residues. Complete variable domain (other parts from reference TRBV7-2 and TRBJ2-2): GAGVSQSPSNKVTEKGKDVELRCDPISGHTALYWYRQSLGQGLEFLIYFQGNSAPDKSGLPSDRFSAERTGGSVSTLTIQRTQQEDSAVYLCASSFLGSGELFFGEGSRLTVL.

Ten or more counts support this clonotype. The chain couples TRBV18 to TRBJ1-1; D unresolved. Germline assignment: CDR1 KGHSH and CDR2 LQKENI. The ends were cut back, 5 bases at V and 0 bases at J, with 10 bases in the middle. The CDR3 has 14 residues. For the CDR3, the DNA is TGTGCCAGCTCAGGGAATTTCATGAACACTGAAGCTTTCTTT. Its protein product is CASSGNFMNTEAFF.

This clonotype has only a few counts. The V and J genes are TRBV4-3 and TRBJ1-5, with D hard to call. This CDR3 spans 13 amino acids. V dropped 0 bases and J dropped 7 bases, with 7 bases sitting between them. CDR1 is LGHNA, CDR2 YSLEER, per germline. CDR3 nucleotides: TGCGCCAGCAGCCAAGATTTTTCCCAGCCCCAGCATTTT. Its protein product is CASSQDFSQPQHF.

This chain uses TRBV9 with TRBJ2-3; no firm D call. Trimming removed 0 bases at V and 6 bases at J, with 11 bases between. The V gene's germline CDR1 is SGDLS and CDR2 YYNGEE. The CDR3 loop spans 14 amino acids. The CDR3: CASSVGGQRDTQYF. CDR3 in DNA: TGTGCCAGCAGCGTAGGTGGTCAACGGGATACGCAGTATTTT.

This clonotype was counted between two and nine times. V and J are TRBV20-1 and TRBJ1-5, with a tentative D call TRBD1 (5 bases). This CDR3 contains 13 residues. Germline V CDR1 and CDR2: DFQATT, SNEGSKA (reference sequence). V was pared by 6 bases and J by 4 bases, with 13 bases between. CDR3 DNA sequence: TGCAGTGCCCGGGACCGAGAAAATCAGCCCCAGCATTTT. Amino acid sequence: CSARDRENQPQHF.

This CDR3 is CASSLGGSPETEAFF. The CDR3 DNA is TGTGCCAGCAGCTTAGGGGGATCTCCGGAGACTGAAGCTTTCTTT. This chain uses TRBV7-2 with TRBJ1-1; D is unresolved. Trimming removed 1 base from V and 5 bases from J, with 14 bases in between. Germline V gives CDR1 SGHTA, CDR2 FQGNSA. The CDR3 covers 15 residues. Full variable domain (rest looked up from reference TRBV7-2 and TRBJ1-1): GAGVSQSPSNKVTEKGKDVELRCDPISGHTALYWYRQSLGQGLEFLIYFQGNSAPDKSGLPSDRFSAERTGGSVSTLTIQRTQQEDSAVYLCASSLGGSPETEAFFGQGTRLTVV.

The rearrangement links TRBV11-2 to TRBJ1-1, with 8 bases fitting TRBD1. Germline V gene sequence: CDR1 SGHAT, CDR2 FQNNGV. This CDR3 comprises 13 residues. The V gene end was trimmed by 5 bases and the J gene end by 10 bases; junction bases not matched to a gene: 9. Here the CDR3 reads CASSVQPGGPAFF. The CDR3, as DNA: TGTGCCAGCAGCGTCCAACCAGGGGGCCCAGCTTTCTTT.

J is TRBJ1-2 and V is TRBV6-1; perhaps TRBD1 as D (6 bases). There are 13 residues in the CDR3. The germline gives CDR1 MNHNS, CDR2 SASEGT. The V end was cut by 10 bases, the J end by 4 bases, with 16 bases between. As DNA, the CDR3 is TGTGCCAACGAGACAGGACTCTTCTATGGCTACACCTTC. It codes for CANETGLFYGYTF.

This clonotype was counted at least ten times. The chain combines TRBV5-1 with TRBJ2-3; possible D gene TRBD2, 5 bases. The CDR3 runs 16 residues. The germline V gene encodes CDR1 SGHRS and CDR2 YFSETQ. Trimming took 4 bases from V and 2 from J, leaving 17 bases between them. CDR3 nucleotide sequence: TGCGCCAGCAGCCGCCTCGAGCGGAGCTTCACAGATACGCAGTATTTT. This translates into CASSRLERSFTDTQYF.

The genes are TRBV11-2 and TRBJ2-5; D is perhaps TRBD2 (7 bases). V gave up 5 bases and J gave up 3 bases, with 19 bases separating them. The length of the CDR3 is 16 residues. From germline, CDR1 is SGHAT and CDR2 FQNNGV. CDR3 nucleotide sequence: TGTGCCAGCAGCCTGCCGATCGGGGGGCAAAAAGAGACCCAGTACTTC. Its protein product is CASSLPIGGQKETQYF.

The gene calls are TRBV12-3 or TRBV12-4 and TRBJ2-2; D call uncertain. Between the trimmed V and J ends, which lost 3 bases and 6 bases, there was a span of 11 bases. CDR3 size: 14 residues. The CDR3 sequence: CASSFFSGSGELFF. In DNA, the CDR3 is TGTGCCAGCAGTTTCTTCTCGGGCTCCGGGGAGCTGTTTTTT.

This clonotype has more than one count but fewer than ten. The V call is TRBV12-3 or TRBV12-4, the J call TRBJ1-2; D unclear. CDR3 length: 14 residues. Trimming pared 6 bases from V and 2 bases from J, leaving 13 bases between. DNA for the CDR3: TGTGCCAGCAGCGCTGCCGGCTCCAACTATGGCTACACCTTC. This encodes CASSAAGSNYGYTF.

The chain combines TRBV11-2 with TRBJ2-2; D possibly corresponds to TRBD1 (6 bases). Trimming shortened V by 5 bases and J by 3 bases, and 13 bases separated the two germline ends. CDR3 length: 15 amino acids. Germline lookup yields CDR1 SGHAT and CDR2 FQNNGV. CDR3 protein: CASSARPGDTGELFF. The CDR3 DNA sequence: TGTGCCAGCAGCGCCCGGCCAGGGGACACCGGGGAGCTGTTTTTT.

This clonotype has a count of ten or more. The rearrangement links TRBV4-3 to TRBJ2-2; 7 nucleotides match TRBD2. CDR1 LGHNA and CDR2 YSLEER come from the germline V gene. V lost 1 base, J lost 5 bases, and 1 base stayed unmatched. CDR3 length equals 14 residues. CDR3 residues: CASSQVGGTGELFF. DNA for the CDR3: TGCGCCAGCAGCCAAGTGGGGGGGACCGGGGAGCTGTTTTTT.

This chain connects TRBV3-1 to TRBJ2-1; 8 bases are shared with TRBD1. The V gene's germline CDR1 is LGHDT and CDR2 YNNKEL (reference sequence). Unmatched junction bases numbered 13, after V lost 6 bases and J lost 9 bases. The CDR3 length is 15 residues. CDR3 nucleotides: TGTGCCAGCAGGGCTTCTGACAGGGGAGAGGGTGAGCAGTTCTTC. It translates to CASRASDRGEGEQFF.

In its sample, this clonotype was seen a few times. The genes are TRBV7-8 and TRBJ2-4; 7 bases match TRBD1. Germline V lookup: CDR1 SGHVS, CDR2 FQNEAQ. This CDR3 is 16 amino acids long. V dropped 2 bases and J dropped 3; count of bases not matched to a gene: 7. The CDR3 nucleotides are TGTGCCAGCAGCTTATCGACAGGGCGAGGCAAAAACATTCAGTACTTC. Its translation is CASSLSTGRGKNIQYF.

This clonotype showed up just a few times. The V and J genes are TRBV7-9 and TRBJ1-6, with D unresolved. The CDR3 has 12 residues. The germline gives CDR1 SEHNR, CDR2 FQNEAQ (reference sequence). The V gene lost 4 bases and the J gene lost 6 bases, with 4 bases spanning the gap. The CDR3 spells CASSSINSPLHF. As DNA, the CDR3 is TGTGCCAGCAGCTCCATTAATTCACCCCTCCACTTT.

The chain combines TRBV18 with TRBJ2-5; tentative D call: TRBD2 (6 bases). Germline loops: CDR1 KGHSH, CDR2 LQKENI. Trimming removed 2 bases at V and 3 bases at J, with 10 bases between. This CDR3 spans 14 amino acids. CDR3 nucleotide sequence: TGTGCCAGCTCACCAGTCGGGGGAGAAGAGACCCAGTACTTC. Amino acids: CASSPVGGEETQYF.

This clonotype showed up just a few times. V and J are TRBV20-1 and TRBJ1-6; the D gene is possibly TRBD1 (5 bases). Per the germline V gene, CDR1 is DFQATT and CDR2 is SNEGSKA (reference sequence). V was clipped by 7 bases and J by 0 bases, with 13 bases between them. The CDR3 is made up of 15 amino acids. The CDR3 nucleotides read TGCAGTGTCCGCAGGGAAGCCTCCTATAATTCACCCCTCCACTTT. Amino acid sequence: CSVRREASYNSPLHF.

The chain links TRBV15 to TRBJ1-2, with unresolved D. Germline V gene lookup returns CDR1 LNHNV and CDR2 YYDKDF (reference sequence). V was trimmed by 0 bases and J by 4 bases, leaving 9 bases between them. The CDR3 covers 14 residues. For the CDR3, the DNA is TGTGCCACCAGCAGAGATCGGGAGTTCTATGGCTACACCTTC. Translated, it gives CATSRDREFYGYTF.

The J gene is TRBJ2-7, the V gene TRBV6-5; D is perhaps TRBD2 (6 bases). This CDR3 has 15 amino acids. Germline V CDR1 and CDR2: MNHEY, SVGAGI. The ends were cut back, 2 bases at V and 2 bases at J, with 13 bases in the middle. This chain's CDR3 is CASSYGARGTYEQYF. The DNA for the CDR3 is TGTGCCAGCAGTTACGGGGCGCGGGGCACCTACGAGCAGTACTTC.

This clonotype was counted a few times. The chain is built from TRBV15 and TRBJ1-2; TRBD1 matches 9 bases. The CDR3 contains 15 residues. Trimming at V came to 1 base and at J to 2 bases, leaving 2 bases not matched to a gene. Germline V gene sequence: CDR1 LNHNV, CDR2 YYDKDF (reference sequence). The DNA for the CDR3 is TGTGCCACCAGCAGAGTCGGGACAGGGAACTATGGCTACACCTTC. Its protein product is CATSRVGTGNYGYTF.

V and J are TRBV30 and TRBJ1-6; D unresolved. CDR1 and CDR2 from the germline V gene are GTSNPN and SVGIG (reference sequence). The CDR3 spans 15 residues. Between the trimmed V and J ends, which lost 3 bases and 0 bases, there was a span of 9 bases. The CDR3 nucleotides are TGTGCCTGGAGGGACCCAAGCTCCTATAATTCACCCCTCCACTTT. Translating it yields CAWRDPSSYNSPLHF.

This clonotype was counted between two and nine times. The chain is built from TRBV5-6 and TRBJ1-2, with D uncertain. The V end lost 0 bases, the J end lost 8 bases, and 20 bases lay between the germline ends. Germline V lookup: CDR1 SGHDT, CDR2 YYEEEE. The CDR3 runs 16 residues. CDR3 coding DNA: TGTGCCAGCAGCTTGGCCCGAGCGTTGAAACCGTACGGCTACACCTTC. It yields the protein CASSLARALKPYGYTF.

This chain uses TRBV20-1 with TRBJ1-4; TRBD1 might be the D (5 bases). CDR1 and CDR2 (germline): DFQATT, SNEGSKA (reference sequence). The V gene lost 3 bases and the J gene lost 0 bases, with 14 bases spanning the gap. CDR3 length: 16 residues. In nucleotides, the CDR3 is TGCAGTGCTAGTCGGGGCGTTTCCCCAACTAATGAAAAACTGTTTTTT. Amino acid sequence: CSASRGVSPTNEKLFF.

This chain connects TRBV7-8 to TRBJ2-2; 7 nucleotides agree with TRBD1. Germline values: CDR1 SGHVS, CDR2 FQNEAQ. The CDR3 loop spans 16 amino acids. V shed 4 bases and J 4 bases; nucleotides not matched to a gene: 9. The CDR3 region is CASSSRNRGSTGELFF. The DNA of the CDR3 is TGTGCCAGCAGCTCACGCAACAGGGGTAGCACCGGGGAGCTGTTTTTT.